The rows below give T cell receptor beta chains drawn from one sample of a study of blood T cells in healthy people across ages. TCRdb itself ran the 5' RACE reads through MiXCR, one entry per CDR3 protein. The table has 500,000 to 650,000 distinct CDR3 sequences, roughly a quarter seen once; the top ten hold under 4.5%. These data were likewise used in another study, on T cells of mothers and their children.

Material: blood. The receptor source for this set is a boy under 10 years old in good health. The CDR3 runs from the conserved cysteine through the conserved F or W. The order of the fields is V gene, clone size, J gene, D gene, CDR3 DNA, CDR3 protein. A D gene is named only where the DNA matches it firmly. The size of a clone is reported for some rows only, either as once, few or many, or as a class for expanded clones.

V: TRBV4-1
size: NA
J: TRBJ2-5
D: NA
DNA: TGCGCCAGCAGCCAAGATACCCAGCAAGAGACCCAGTACTTC
CDR3: CASSQDTQQETQYF

V: TRBV29-1
size: NA
J: TRBJ2-1
D: NA
DNA: TGCAGCGGGGCCTCGGACTACCGGGCTTACAATGAGCAGTTCTTC
CDR3: CSGASDYRAYNEQFF

V: TRBV19
size: NA
J: TRBJ2-5
D: TRBD1
DNA: TGTGCCAGTAGTGTCCCCGGGACAGGGTTAGTGGAGACCCAGTACTTC
CDR3: CASSVPGTGLVETQYF

V: TRBV2
size: few
J: TRBJ2-1
D: TRBD1
DNA: TGTGCCAGCAGTCGGGACAGGGGATCGAATGAGCAGTTCTTC
CDR3: CASSRDRGSNEQFF

V: TRBV7-9
size: few
J: TRBJ1-2
D: NA
DNA: TGTGCCAGCAGCTTAATCCGGGATGGCTACACCTTC
CDR3: CASSLIRDGYTF

V: TRBV29-1
size: few
J: TRBJ2-1
D: TRBD2
DNA: TGCAGCGTTTCCCAGGGGACTAGTGGTCTGACGGGGTTCTTC
CDR3: CSVSQGTSGLTGFF

V: TRBV11-2
size: few
J: TRBJ2-1
D: TRBD2
DNA: TGTGCCAGCAGCCGATCTAGCGGGAGGGCCGGGGGGAATGAGCAGTTCTTC
CDR3: CASSRSSGRAGGNEQFF

V: TRBV5-1
size: NA
J: TRBJ2-1
D: TRBD2
DNA: TGCGCCAGCAGCGAGGGACTAGCGGGGGAGAATGAGCAGTTCTTC
CDR3: CASSEGLAGENEQFF

V: TRBV19
size: NA
J: TRBJ2-7
D: TRBD1
DNA: TGTGCCAGTAGTTCGGGACAGGGGCGACGGGAGCAGTACTTC
CDR3: CASSSGQGRREQYF

V: TRBV7-2
size: NA
J: TRBJ2-2
D: TRBD2
DNA: TGTGCCAGCAGCAGAAGCGGACTAGGAGGTCTCACCGGGGAGCTGTTTTTT
CDR3: CASSRSGLGGLTGELFF

V: TRBV3-1
size: few
J: TRBJ2-2
D: NA
DNA: TGTGCCAGCAGCCAAGATTATAGCACCGGGGAGCTGTTTTTT
CDR3: CASSQDYSTGELFF

V: TRBV6-6
size: NA
J: TRBJ2-7
D: NA
DNA: TGTGCCAGCAACCCAACGGGAGTTTTGGGGATTTACGAGCAGTACTTC
CDR3: CASNPTGVLGIYEQYF

V: TRBV6-5
size: few
J: TRBJ2-1
D: TRBD1
DNA: TGTGCCAGCAGACGGGGACAGAGCTCCTACAATGAGCAGTTCTTC
CDR3: CASRRGQSSYNEQFF

V: TRBV20-1
size: NA
J: TRBJ1-1
D: NA
DNA: TGCAGTGCTAGCAGAGGGGAGGCCACTGAAGCTTTCTTT
CDR3: CSASRGEATEAFF

V: TRBV27
size: few
J: TRBJ2-7
D: NA
DNA: TGTGCCAGCAGTTCATGGACTCGATTCTACGAGCAGTACTTC
CDR3: CASSSWTRFYEQYF

V: TRBV30
size: few
J: TRBJ1-1
D: NA
DNA: TGTGCCCGGAGTGGACAGAAAGCTTTCTTT
CDR3: CARSGQKAFF

V: TRBV12-3/TRBV12-4
size: NA
J: TRBJ2-1
D: NA
DNA: TGTGCCAGCAGTTTCGCCGGGACATGGTACAATGAGCAGTTCTTC
CDR3: CASSFAGTWYNEQFF

V: TRBV13
size: few
J: TRBJ2-1
D: NA
DNA: TGTGCCAGCAGCGGAGTCCGCACCCACTGGAATGAGCAGTTCTTC
CDR3: CASSGVRTHWNEQFF

V: TRBV27
size: few
J: TRBJ1-1
D: NA
DNA: TGTGCCAGCAGACTAACGGCACCCACTGAAGCTTTCTTT
CDR3: CASRLTAPTEAFF

V: TRBV7-2
size: few
J: TRBJ2-1
D: NA
DNA: TGTGCCAGCAGCTTAAGGTTTGACCACACCAATGAGCAGTTCTTC
CDR3: CASSLRFDHTNEQFF

V: TRBV20-1
size: NA
J: TRBJ2-5
D: TRBD2
DNA: TGCAGTGCTAGGGAGGGAACTGGACTAGCGGCTTTAAACCAAGAGACCCAGTACTTC
CDR3: CSAREGTGLAALNQETQYF

V: TRBV12-3/TRBV12-4
size: NA
J: TRBJ2-4
D: TRBD2
DNA: TGTGCCAGCAGCCCCGGGAGGGGGGACATTCAGTACTTC
CDR3: CASSPGRGDIQYF

V: TRBV7-9
size: NA
J: TRBJ2-7
D: NA
DNA: TGTGCCAGCAGCTTAGGGACACCCAGGACGTCCTACGAGCAGTACTTC
CDR3: CASSLGTPRTSYEQYF

V: TRBV15
size: many
J: TRBJ2-5
D: NA
DNA: TGTGCCACCAGCAGCTCAGTTTTCGGGACCGGACGAGAGACCCAGTACTTC
CDR3: CATSSSVFGTGRETQYF

V: TRBV5-5
size: few
J: TRBJ2-1
D: NA
DNA: TGTGCCAGCAGCTTGCTGACTCCCTCCAGCAATGAGCAGTTCTTC
CDR3: CASSLLTPSSNEQFF

V: TRBV12-5
size: NA
J: TRBJ2-1
D: NA
DNA: TGTGCTAGCTGGGCAGCTAGTGCCCATTACAATGAGCAGTTCTTC
CDR3: CASWAASAHYNEQFF

V: TRBV29-1
size: few
J: TRBJ2-3
D: NA
DNA: TGCAGCGTTGTGCAGGTTACAGATACGCAGTATTTT
CDR3: CSVVQVTDTQYF

V: TRBV30
size: NA
J: TRBJ1-2
D: TRBD1
DNA: TGTGCCTGGACACAGGGGAGAATTACGGGCTACACCTTC
CDR3: CAWTQGRITGYTF

V: TRBV6-5
size: few
J: TRBJ1-5
D: NA
DNA: TGTGCCAGCAGCCGCTGGGGGGGAACTCAGCCCCAGCATTTT
CDR3: CASSRWGGTQPQHF

V: TRBV5-6
size: few
J: TRBJ2-7
D: NA
DNA: TGTGTCAGCAGTCCGGAGGCCTCCTACGAGCAGTACTTC
CDR3: CVSSPEASYEQYF

V: TRBV12-3/TRBV12-4
size: NA
J: TRBJ1-1
D: TRBD1
DNA: TGTGCCAGCAGTTCGACAGGGCTTGAAGCTTTCTTT
CDR3: CASSSTGLEAFF

V: TRBV9
size: many
J: TRBJ2-7
D: TRBD1
DNA: TGTGCCAGCAGCGAACAGGGGGCCCCACCGGACGAGCAGTACTTC
CDR3: CASSEQGAPPDEQYF

V: TRBV7-2
size: NA
J: TRBJ1-1
D: NA
DNA: TGTGCCAGCAGCTGGACCGGTAGAGACGCTTTCTTT
CDR3: CASSWTGRDAFF

V: TRBV27
size: NA
J: TRBJ2-7
D: NA
DNA: TGTGCCAGCAGCCTCCACGGACAGTCAGAGCAGTACTTC
CDR3: CASSLHGQSEQYF

V: TRBV2
size: few
J: TRBJ2-7
D: TRBD2
DNA: TGTGCCAGCAGTGAAGTAGCGGGACGGTACGAGCAGTACTTC
CDR3: CASSEVAGRYEQYF

V: TRBV10-3
size: NA
J: TRBJ2-2
D: TRBD1
DNA: TGTGCCAGCTCCGGGACAGAAAACACCGGGGAGCTGTTTTTT
CDR3: CASSGTENTGELFF

V: TRBV7-9
size: NA
J: TRBJ2-1
D: NA
DNA: TGTGCCAGCAGCCCCAGGGGGGATATCTCCTACAATGAGCAGTTCTTC
CDR3: CASSPRGDISYNEQFF

V: TRBV12-3/TRBV12-4
size: few
J: TRBJ2-2
D: NA
DNA: TGTGCCAGCAGTCGAGCGGGACAGTCCGGGGAGCTGTTTTTT
CDR3: CASSRAGQSGELFF

V: TRBV20-1
size: NA
J: TRBJ2-7
D: TRBD2
DNA: TGCAGTGCTACCTCCCTAGCGGAGGCCCTTAGAGAGCAGTACTTC
CDR3: CSATSLAEALREQYF

V: TRBV12-5
size: NA
J: TRBJ2-3
D: NA
DNA: TGTGCTAGTGCCTTACTCCATAAGGACCCTAGTGTCGCGGATACGCAGTATTTT
CDR3: CASALLHKDPSVADTQYF

V: TRBV18
size: few
J: TRBJ2-2
D: NA
DNA: TGTGCCAGCTCACCACAGACCGGGCACACCGGGGAGCTGTTTTTT
CDR3: CASSPQTGHTGELFF

V: TRBV6-6
size: few
J: TRBJ1-5
D: NA
DNA: TGTGCCAGCAGTTTCCCGGGACACTACGGCGATAGCAATCAGCCCCAGCATTTT
CDR3: CASSFPGHYGDSNQPQHF

V: TRBV10-3
size: NA
J: TRBJ2-5
D: TRBD2
DNA: TGTGCCATCAGCAGGGGTGCGGGAGGAGTCCTAGAGACCCAGTACTTC
CDR3: CAISRGAGGVLETQYF

V: TRBV14
size: NA
J: TRBJ1-1
D: NA
DNA: TGTGCCAGCAGCCAAGATAGATGGGAGAACACTGAAGCTTTCTTT
CDR3: CASSQDRWENTEAFF

V: TRBV20-1
size: NA
J: TRBJ1-4
D: NA
DNA: TGCAGTGCCTCTAGGGGATGGAATGAAAAACTGTTTTTT
CDR3: CSASRGWNEKLFF

V: TRBV15
size: NA
J: TRBJ2-1
D: NA
DNA: TGTGCCACCTCCCTTGAGGGCGGGGTTAGGAATGAGCAGTTCTTC
CDR3: CATSLEGGVRNEQFF

V: TRBV20-1
size: NA
J: TRBJ2-5
D: TRBD2
DNA: TGCAGTGCTAGGGGGGGGAGCTCCTACGAGCAGTGCTTC
CDR3: CSARGGSSYEQCF

V: TRBV4-3
size: few
J: TRBJ2-2
D: NA
DNA: TGCGCCAGCAGCCAACCCCTTCAGGGGAACACCGGGGAGCTGTTTTTT
CDR3: CASSQPLQGNTGELFF

V: TRBV6-5
size: few
J: TRBJ2-1
D: TRBD2
DNA: TGTGCCAGCAGTTATGGTCCGGGACTAGGTACCAATGAGCAGTTCTTC
CDR3: CASSYGPGLGTNEQFF